Here is one T cell receptor (beta chain) with its context. This CDR3 comprises 14 residues. Per germline, CDR1 DFQATT and CDR2 SNEGSKA (reference sequence). Losses at the gene ends were 3 bases for V and 5 bases for J; bases not matched to a gene: 8. The data were taken from a study of blood T cell repertoires in COVID-19. For the study at large: In each case, the material was cDNA or gDNA derived from T cells, B-cell-depleted T cells, or PBMCs.

Authors' analysis steps: Amplification with reference gene primers provided the estimates of nucleated cell counts. The data were produced by immunoSEQ multiplex PCR, yet TCRdb's version contains in-frame clones alone and is incomplete. The DNA gave D and trimming, while V, J and clone size come from that table. The sample shows approximately 190,000 clones, 84% of them seen only once. The chain joins TRBV20-1 to TRBJ2-5; 8 bases agree with TRBD2. This TCR derives from a woman in her 70s with active or convalescent COVID-19. Material: peripheral blood. In DNA, the CDR3 is TGCAGTGCTAGTAAAGCGGGAGTGGGGGAGACCCAGTACTTC. Its translation: CSASKAGVGETQYF.